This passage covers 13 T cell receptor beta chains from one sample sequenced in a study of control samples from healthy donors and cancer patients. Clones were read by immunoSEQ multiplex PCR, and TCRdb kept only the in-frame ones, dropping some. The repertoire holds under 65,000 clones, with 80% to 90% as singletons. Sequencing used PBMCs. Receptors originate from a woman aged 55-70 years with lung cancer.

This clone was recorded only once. CDR3 in amino acids: CASSFSTRNSPLHF. CDR3 nucleotides: TGTGCCAGCAGTTTCTCCACTAGAAATTCACCCCTCCACTTT. The rearrangement uses TRBV6-2 or TRBV6-3 and TRBJ1-6; D is unclear. The germline V and J ends were trimmed by 4 bases and 7 bases, with 11 bases remaining between them. Germline values: CDR1 MNHEY, CDR2 SVGEGT. The CDR3 covers 14 residues.

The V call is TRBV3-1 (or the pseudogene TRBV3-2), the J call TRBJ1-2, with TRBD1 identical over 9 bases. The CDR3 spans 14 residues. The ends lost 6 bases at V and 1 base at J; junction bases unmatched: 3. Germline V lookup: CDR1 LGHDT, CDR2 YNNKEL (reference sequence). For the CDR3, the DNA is TGTGCCAGCAGACCGACAGGGGGTAACTATGGCTACACCTTC. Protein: CASRPTGGNYGYTF.

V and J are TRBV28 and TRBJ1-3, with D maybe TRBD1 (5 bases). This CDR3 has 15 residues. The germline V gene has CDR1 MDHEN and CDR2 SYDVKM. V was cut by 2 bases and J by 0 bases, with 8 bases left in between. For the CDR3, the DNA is TGTGCCAGCAGTTTAGGGGCCCGCTCTGGAAACACCATATATTTT. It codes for CASSLGARSGNTIYF.

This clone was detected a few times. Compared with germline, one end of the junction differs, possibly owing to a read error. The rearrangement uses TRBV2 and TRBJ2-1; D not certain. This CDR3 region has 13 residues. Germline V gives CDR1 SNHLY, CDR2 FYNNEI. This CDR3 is CASREGYYNEQFF. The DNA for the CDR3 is TGTGCCAGCAGGGAAGGCTATTACAATGAGCAGTTCTTC.

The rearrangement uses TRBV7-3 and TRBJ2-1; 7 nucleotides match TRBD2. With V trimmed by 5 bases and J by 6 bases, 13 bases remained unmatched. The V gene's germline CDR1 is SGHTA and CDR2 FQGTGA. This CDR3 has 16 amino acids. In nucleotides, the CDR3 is TGTGCCAGCAGCCCAGGCAGAGGGCGGGGGTCCAATGAGCAGTTCTTC. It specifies CASSPGRGRGSNEQFF.

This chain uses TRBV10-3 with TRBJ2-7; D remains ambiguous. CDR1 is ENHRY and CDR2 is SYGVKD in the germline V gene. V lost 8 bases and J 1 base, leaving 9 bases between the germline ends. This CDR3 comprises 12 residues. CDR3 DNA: TGTGCCATCGGAACTACATCCTACGAGCAGTACTTC. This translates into CAIGTTSYEQYF.

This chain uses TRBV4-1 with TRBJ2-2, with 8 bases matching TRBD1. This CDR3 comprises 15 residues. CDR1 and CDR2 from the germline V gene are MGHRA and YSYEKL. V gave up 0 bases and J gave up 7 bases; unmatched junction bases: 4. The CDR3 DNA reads TGCGCCAGCAGCCAAGATCCCAGGGGGCTCGGGGAGCTGTTTTTT. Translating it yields CASSQDPRGLGELFF.

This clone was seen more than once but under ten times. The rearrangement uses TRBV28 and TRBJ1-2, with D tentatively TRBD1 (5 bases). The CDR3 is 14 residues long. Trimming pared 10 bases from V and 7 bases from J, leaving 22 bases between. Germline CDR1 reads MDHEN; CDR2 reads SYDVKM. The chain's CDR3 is CATALGRGERGYTF. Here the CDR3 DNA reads TGTGCCACAGCCCTCGGTAGGGGCGAACGTGGCTACACCTTC.

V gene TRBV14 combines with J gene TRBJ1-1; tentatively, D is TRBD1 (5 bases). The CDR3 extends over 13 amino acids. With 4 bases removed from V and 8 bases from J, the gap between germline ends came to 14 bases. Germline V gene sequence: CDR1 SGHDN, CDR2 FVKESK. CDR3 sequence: CASSLPGALEAFF. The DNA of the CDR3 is TGTGCCAGCAGCCTTCCCGGGGCCCTAGAAGCTTTCTTT.

The CDR3 reads CASSPPGLADSYEQYF. In nucleotides, the CDR3 is TGTGCCAGCAGCCCCCCAGGACTAGCGGACTCCTACGAGCAGTACTTC. The chain joins TRBV9 to TRBJ2-7, with 10 nucleotides matching TRBD2. The CDR3 has 16 amino acids. Germline assignment: CDR1 SGDLS and CDR2 YYNGEE. With 4 bases clipped from V and 0 bases from J, the junction kept 7 bases outside the gene matches.

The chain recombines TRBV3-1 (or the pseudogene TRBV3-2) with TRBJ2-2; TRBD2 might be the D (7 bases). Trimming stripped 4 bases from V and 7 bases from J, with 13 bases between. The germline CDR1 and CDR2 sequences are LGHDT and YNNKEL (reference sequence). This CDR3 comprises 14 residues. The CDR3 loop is CASSPGGRVGELFF. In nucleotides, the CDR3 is TGTGCCAGCAGCCCCGGGGGGCGAGTCGGGGAGCTGTTTTTT.

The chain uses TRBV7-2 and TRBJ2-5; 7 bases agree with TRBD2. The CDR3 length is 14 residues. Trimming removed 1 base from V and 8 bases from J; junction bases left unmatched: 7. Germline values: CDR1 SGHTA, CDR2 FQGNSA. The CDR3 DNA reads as TGTGCCAGCAGCTTAGATCGAGCGGGGTTTACCCAGTACTTC. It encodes CASSLDRAGFTQYF.

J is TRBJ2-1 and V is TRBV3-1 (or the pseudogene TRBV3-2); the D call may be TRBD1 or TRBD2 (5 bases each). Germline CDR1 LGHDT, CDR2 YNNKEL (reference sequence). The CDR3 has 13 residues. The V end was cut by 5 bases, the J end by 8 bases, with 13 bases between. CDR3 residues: CASSYLRGDEQFF. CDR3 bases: TGTGCCAGCAGCTATCTACGGGGCGATGAGCAGTTCTTC.